Below, one T cell receptor beta chain is given with its context. Method: immunoSEQ multiplex PCR; TCRdb's copy keeps in-frame clones and lacks some. Of around 78,000 clones listed, approximately 90% are singletons. The source of the sample is a study of T cell responses to AZD1222 COVID-19 vaccine. V lost 2 bases and J lost 5, with 12 bases in between. CDR1 and CDR2 (germline): PRHDT, FYEKMQ (reference sequence). This CDR3 is built from 14 residues. Sample: peripheral blood, taken on day 0 of AZD1222 vaccination. This sequence originates from an adult in good health. The chain recombines TRBV13 with TRBJ2-5; D is perhaps TRBD2 (5 bases). The CDR3 reads CASSLNGLGETQYF. CDR3 coding DNA: TGTGCCAGCAGCTTAAACGGACTGGGGGAGACCCAGTACTTC.